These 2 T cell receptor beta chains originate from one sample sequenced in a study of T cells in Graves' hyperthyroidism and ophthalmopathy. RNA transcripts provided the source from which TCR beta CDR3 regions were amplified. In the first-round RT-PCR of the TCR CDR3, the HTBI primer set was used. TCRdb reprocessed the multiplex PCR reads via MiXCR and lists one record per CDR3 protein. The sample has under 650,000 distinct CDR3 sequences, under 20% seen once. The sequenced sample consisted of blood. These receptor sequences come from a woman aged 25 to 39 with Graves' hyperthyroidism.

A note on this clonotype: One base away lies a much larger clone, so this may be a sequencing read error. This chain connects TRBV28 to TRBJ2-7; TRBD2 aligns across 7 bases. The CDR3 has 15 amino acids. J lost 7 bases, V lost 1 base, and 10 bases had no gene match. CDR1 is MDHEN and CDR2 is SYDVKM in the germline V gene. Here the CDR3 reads CASSLFPSGWGEQYF. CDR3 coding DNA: TGTGCCAGCAGTTTATTTCCTAGCGGATGGGGTGAGCAGTACTTC.

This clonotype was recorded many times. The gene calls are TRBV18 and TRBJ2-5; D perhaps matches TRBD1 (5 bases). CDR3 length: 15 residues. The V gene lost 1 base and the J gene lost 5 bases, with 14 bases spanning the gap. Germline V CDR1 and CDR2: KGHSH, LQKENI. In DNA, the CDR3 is TGTGCCAGCTCACCACGCGGACAAGTGGGGGAGACCCAGTACTTC. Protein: CASSPRGQVGETQYF.